The present TCR beta chain was sequenced within a study of OX40 agonist ivuxolimab in advanced cancers. The CDR3 spans 14 residues. Trimming removed 2 bases at V and 13 bases at J, with 18 bases between. The V gene's germline CDR1 is MGHDK and CDR2 SYGVNS. Sequencing used immunoSEQ multiplex PCR; TCRdb keeps in-frame clones, though not all of them. The profile covers around 110,000 clones, with approximately 90% appearing a single time and roughly 1.1% taken by the ten largest. The J gene is TRBJ2-4, the V gene TRBV25-1, with D perhaps matching TRBD1 (6 bases). The sequenced sample was CD4+ or CD8+ T cells sorted from blood, obtained in a trial of the OX40 agonist ivuxolimab. This sequence originates from an adult with an advanced solid tumor such as melanoma, head and neck, liver or kidney cancer. The CDR3 region is CASSETGGGPGQYF. In DNA, the CDR3 is TGTGCCAGCAGTGAAACGGGTGGGGGCCCCGGGCAGTACTTC.